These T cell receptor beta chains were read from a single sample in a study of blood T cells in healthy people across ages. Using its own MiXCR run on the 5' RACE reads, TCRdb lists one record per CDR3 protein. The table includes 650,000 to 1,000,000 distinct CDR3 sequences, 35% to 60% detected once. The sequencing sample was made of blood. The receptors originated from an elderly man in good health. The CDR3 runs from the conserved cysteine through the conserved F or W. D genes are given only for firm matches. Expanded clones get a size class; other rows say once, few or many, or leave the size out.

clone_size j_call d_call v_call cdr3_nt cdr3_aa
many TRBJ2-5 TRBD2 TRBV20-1 TGCAGTGCTAGAGATAGGCTAGCGGGAGTTGAGACCCAGTACTTC CSARDRLAGVETQYF
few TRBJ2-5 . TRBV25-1 TGTGCCAGCAGCCCACCTGCGGACAGATTCTATGAGCAGTACTTC CASSPPADRFYEQYF
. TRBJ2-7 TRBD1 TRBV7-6 TGTGCCAGCAGCGCGTGGACAGGGGACCACGAGCAGTACTTC CASSAWTGDHEQYF
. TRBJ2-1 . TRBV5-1 TGCGCCAGCAGCTTGGTAATAGGCACCTACAATGAGCAGTTCTTC CASSLVIGTYNEQFF
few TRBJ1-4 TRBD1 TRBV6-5 TGTGCCAGCAGTTGGTCACCAGGGGGTGAAAAACTGTTTTTT CASSWSPGGEKLFF
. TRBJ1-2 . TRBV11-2 TGTGCCAGTAGCTTAGGGACGGCTTCTAACGATGGCTACACCTTC CASSLGTASNDGYTF
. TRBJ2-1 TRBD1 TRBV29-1 TGCAGCGTTGGGAAGGGACAGGTATACAATGAGCAGTTCTTC CSVGKGQVYNEQFF
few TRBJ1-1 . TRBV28 TGTGCCAGCAGTGTCACCCTGTTAGAAGCTTTCTTT CASSVTLLEAFF
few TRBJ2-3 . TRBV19 TGTGCCAGTAGCAAACAGGGAACAGATACGCAGTATTTT CASSKQGTDTQYF
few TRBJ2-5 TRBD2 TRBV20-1 TGCAGTGCTAGCCGACTAGCGGGATATCAAGAGACCCAGTACTTC CSASRLAGYQETQYF
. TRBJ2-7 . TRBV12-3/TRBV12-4 TGTGCCAGCAGTTTAAGACTCTCCGGGGACGAGCAGTACTTC CASSLRLSGDEQYF
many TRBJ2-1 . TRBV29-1 TGCAGCGTAATAGGACTTTGGGCCTTTGACAATGAGCAGTTCTTC CSVIGLWAFDNEQFF
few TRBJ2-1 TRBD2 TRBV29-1 TGCAGCGTTGAAGATTATGGGACTAGCGGGAGCTACAATGAGCAGTTCTTC CSVEDYGTSGSYNEQFF
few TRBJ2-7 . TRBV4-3 TGCGCCAGCAGCCAAATCTACAGGGCGACCTACGAGCAGTACTTC CASSQIYRATYEQYF
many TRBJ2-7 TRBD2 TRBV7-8 TGTGCCAGCAGCGATACCGGGACTAGCGGGAGTCATCGCGAGCAGTACTTC CASSDTGTSGSHREQYF
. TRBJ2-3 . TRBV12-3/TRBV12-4 TGTGCCAGCAGTTTTGGCACAGGCGCAGATACGCAGTATTTT CASSFGTGADTQYF
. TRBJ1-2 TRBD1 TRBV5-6 TGTGCCAGCAGCATCGAAGGACAGGGGGCCTACTATGGCTACACCTTC CASSIEGQGAYYGYTF
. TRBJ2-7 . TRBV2 TGTGCCAGCAGGACACAGGGACCTGTGTCGGAGCAGTACTTC CASRTQGPVSEQYF